The entry that follows covers one TCR beta chain sequence. The data were obtained in a study of T cells after yellow fever vaccination. MiXCR, run by TCRdb on the 5' RACE reads, gives a single entry per CDR3 protein. The sample lists about 85,000 distinct CDR3 sequences, 13% seen once, with around 24% in the top ten. Germline CDR1 LNHDA, CDR2 SQIVND (reference sequence). This CDR3 spans 13 amino acids. V was pared by 5 bases and J by 2 bases, with 10 bases between. The chain has TRBV19 and TRBJ2-7; no definite D call. The specimen was CD8+ T cells not binding an NS4B(214-222) dextramer, sorted from PBMCs, collected less than 25 days after the first yellow fever vaccination. This TCR was recovered from a man aged 18 to 29 who received the YFV17D yellow fever vaccine. Here the CDR3 reads CASSFSTTYEQYF. Here the CDR3 DNA reads TGTGCCAGTAGTTTCTCGACCACCTACGAGCAGTACTTC. The whole variable domain, remainder taken from reference TRBV19 and TRBJ2-7, is DGGITQSPKYLFRKEGQNVTLSCEQNLNHDAMYWYRQDPGQGLRLIYYSQIVNDFQKGDIAEGYSVSREKKESFPLTVTSAQKNPTAFYLCASSFSTTYEQYFGPGTRLTVT.